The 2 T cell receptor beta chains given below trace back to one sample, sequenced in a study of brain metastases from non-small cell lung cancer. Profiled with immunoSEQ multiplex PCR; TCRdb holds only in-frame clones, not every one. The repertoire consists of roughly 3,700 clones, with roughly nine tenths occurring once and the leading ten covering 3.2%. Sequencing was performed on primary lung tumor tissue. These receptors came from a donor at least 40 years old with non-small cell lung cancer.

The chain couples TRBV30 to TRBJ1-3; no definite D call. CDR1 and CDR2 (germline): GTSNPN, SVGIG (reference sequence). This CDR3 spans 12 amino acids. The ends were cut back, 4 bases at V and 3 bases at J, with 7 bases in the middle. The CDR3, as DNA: TGTGCCTGGACGGACGGTGGAAACACCATATATTTT. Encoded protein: CAWTDGGNTIYF.

In DNA, the CDR3 is TGTGCCAGCAGTTGGACAGGGCCGTACGAGCAGTACTTC. Protein sequence: CASSWTGPYEQYF. The chain couples TRBV12-3 or TRBV12-4 to TRBJ2-7; 8 nucleotides agree with TRBD1. J lost 4 bases, V lost 4 bases, and 3 bases had no gene match. The CDR3 spans 13 residues.